These 10 T cell receptor beta chains originate from one sample sequenced in a study of Graves' ophthalmopathy and Graves' hyperthyroidism. The study amplified TCR beta CDR3 regions using RNA transcripts. RT-PCR was first run with HTBI primers, then multiplex PCR in a second round. TCRdb fed the multiplex PCR reads into MiXCR, producing one record per CDR3 protein. This table has around 1.1 million distinct CDR3 sequences, about 38% appearing once. Material: peripheral blood or thyroid tissue (not recorded which). The source of these receptors is an adult man with Graves' hyperthyroidism.

This chain links TRBV10-3 with TRBJ2-5; 7 bases fit TRBD2. The CDR3 covers 14 residues. CDR1 is ENHRY, CDR2 SYGVKD, per germline. V was pared by 2 bases and J by 1 base, with 1 base of the junction left unmatched. The CDR3 nucleotides read TGTGCCATCAGTGAGCCGGGAGGCCAAGAGACCCAGTACTTC. Amino acids: CAISEPGGQETQYF.

The sample holds many counts of this clonotype. The chain has TRBV19 and TRBJ1-1; no clear D gene. V gave up 4 bases and J gave up 0 bases, with 12 bases separating them. Looked up from germline, CDR1 is LNHDA and CDR2 is SQIVND (reference sequence). The CDR3 consists of 15 residues. The DNA of the CDR3 is TGTGCCAGTAGTAGCCTGCGGGGTATGAACACTGAAGCTTTCTTT. Amino acid sequence: CASSSLRGMNTEAFF.

The chain combines TRBV20-1 with TRBJ1-4; D gene ambiguous. Looked up from germline, CDR1 is DFQATT and CDR2 is SNEGSKA (reference sequence). V lost 0 bases, J lost 10 bases, and 9 bases lay in between. This CDR3 region has 12 residues. For the CDR3, the DNA is TGCAGTGCTAGAGATCCTGGAGGAAAACTGTTTTTT. Residues: CSARDPGGKLFF.

Turning to this clonotype: Given the absence of the conserved phenylalanine or tryptophan at the CDR3 end, a read error is likely. J is TRBJ2-7 and V is TRBV7-9; 9 nucleotides agree with TRBD2. The CDR3 loop spans 14 amino acids. V lost 5 bases and J lost 5; bases outside the gene matches: 7. The germline CDR1 and CDR2 sequences are SEHNR and FQNEAQ (reference sequence). CDR3 nucleotide sequence: TGTGCCAGCAGCGTAGTTAGCGGGAGTAACGAGCAGTACCTC. This sequence encodes CASSVVSGSNEQYL.

This clonotype has a count of ten or more. The V and J genes are TRBV7-2 and TRBJ2-2; D is perhaps TRBD1 (5 bases). The CDR3 has 15 amino acids. V was shortened by 5 bases and J by 0 bases, with 10 bases between the two germline ends. The V gene's germline CDR1 is SGHTA and CDR2 FQGNSA. The CDR3 sequence is CASSEQESNTGELFF. Here the CDR3 DNA reads TGTGCCAGCAGCGAACAGGAATCGAACACCGGGGAGCTGTTTTTT.

This clonotype was observed at least ten times. The gene calls are TRBV6-5 and TRBJ1-1; unclear D gene. The germline V and J ends were trimmed by 6 bases and 1 base, with 9 bases remaining between them. Germline CDR1 reads MNHEY; CDR2 reads SVGAGI. There are 13 residues in the CDR3. The CDR3 protein is CASRTIGNTEAFF. Here the CDR3 DNA reads TGTGCCAGCAGAACGATTGGGAACACTGAAGCTTTCTTT.

This clonotype has at least ten counts. The chain has TRBV29-1 and TRBJ1-1; D might be TRBD1 (6 bases). The V gene's germline CDR1 is SQVTM and CDR2 ANQGSEA. The V gene lost 7 bases and the J gene lost 4 bases, with 22 bases spanning the gap. The CDR3 runs to 15 residues. CDR3 in DNA: TGCAGCGCGGACATGATATTGGGGGGCCGCACTGAAGCTTTCTTT. This codes for CSADMILGGRTEAFF.

Ten or more counts support this clonotype. The chain has TRBV11-2 and TRBJ2-7; 8 bases line up with TRBD1. This CDR3 comprises 12 residues. The germline V gene has CDR1 SGHAT and CDR2 FQNNGV. V was clipped by 5 bases and J by 6 bases; unmatched bases: 3. CDR3 sequence: CASSPGTGEQYF. CDR3 bases: TGTGCCAGCAGCCCCGGGACAGGCGAGCAGTACTTC.

The V and J genes are TRBV10-3 and TRBJ1-2; TRBD1 aligns across 9 bases. V shed 6 bases and J 5 bases; nucleotides not matched to a gene: 7. This CDR3 spans 14 amino acids. Germline CDR1 is ENHRY and CDR2 is SYGVKD. In DNA form, the CDR3 reads TGTGCCATCAGAGGACAGGGGAGTCGGTATGGCTACACCTTC. It yields the protein CAIRGQGSRYGYTF.

There are many counts of this clonotype. The V gene is TRBV7-2, the J gene TRBJ1-5; TRBD1 matches at 7 bases. The CDR3 has 16 amino acids. Germline V gene lookup returns CDR1 SGHTA and CDR2 FQGNSA. J was trimmed by 7 bases and V by 0 bases; bases with no gene match: 9. DNA of the CDR3: TGTGCCAGCAGCTTAGCCGGGACAGCCTCTCGGCAGCCCCAGCATTTT. It codes for CASSLAGTASRQPQHF.